This T cell receptor (beta chain) comes out of a study of OX40 agonist ivuxolimab in advanced cancers. Produced via immunoSEQ multiplex PCR; TCRdb's table is partial and in-frame only. The repertoire holds some 45,000 clones, with approximately 84% as singletons. In germline, CDR1 is SGHRS, CDR2 YFSETQ. There are 18 residues in the CDR3. The V segment lost 0 bases and the J segment 8 bases; nucleotides outside the gene matches: 17. Sequencing used CD4+ or CD8+ T cells sorted from blood, obtained in a trial of the OX40 agonist ivuxolimab. The rearrangement joins TRBV5-1 to TRBJ2-3; TRBD2 agrees at 8 bases. The source of this sequence is an adult with an advanced solid tumor such as melanoma, head and neck, liver or kidney cancer. CDR3 DNA sequence: TGCGCCAGCAGCTTGGTAGGGCTAGCGGGTCCAAAAGGGGGTACGCAGTATTTT. Its translation: CASSLVGLAGPKGGTQYF.